This T cell receptor beta chain was found in a study of T cell clones after liver transplantation. Study at large: Immunosuppression withdrawal was tried within 2 years after liver transplantation in this trial.

The table came from immunoSEQ multiplex PCR; TCRdb's copy has only in-frame clones and leaves some out. The sample consists of roughly 15,000 clones, about nine tenths of them appearing once. The sample here was CD8+ T cells from blood, taken before liver transplant. The origin of this receptor is a human donor who received a liver transplant.

The CDR3 DNA reads TGTGCCAGCAGCTCCAGGGGGCGGGAGGCGTCAGATACGCAGTATTTT. Translation gives CASSSRGREASDTQYF. The gene calls are TRBV7-9 and TRBJ2-3; TRBD1 or TRBD2 may be the D gene (8 bases each). V was cut by 4 bases and J by 4 bases, with 18 bases left in between. The CDR3 is 16 amino acids. CDR1 is SEHNR and CDR2 is FQNEAQ in the germline V gene (reference sequence). The full variable domain, its missing parts supplied by reference TRBV7-9 and TRBJ2-3, is DTGVSQNPRHKITKRGQNVTFRCDPISEHNRLYWYRQTLGQGPEFLTYFQNEAQLEKSRLLSDRFSAERPKGSFSTLEIQRTEQGDSAMYLCASSSRGREASDTQYFGPGTRLTVL.